These 26 T cell receptor beta chains were all obtained from the same sample, sequenced in a study of blood T cell repertoires in COVID-19. This table comes from immunoSEQ multiplex PCR, and its TCRdb copy is limited to in-frame clones, with some not included. The data show 45,000 to 65,000 clones, over 90% seen once. The sample taken for sequencing was peripheral blood. These receptor sequences come from a human donor in a cohort sampled during active COVID-19.

This clone has only a few counts. The chain joins TRBV5-8 to TRBJ1-1; 8 positions match TRBD1. The J segment lost 8 bases and the V segment lost 3 bases, leaving 6 bases of the junction unmatched. CDR1 and CDR2 from the germline V gene are SGHTS and YDEGEE. The CDR3 has 13 residues. CDR3: CASSSRGRDEAFF. For the CDR3, the DNA is TGTGCCAGCAGCTCCAGGGGGCGGGACGAAGCTTTCTTT. The variable domain in full, with the rest retrieved from reference TRBV5-8 and TRBJ1-1, is EAGVTQSPTHLIKTRGQQATLRCSPISGHTSVYWYQQALGLGLQFLLWYDEGEERNRGNFPPRFSGRQFPNYSSELNVNALELEDSALYLCASSSRGRDEAFFGQGTRLTVV.

The chain couples TRBV9 to TRBJ1-1; 10 nucleotides agree with TRBD1. The V segment lost 6 bases and the J segment 4 bases; nucleotides outside the gene matches: 9. This CDR3 contains 15 residues. Germline assignment: CDR1 SGDLS and CDR2 YYNGEE. The CDR3 DNA reads as TGTGCCAGCACCGGGACAGGGGAAGGGTTCACTGAAGCTTTCTTT. Its translation is CASTGTGEGFTEAFF.

This chain connects TRBV28 to TRBJ1-1, with 10 bases that match TRBD1. The junction had 11 bases not matched to a gene; V was cut back by 5 bases and J by 11 bases. Per the germline V gene, CDR1 is MDHEN and CDR2 is SYDVKM. This CDR3 is 14 amino acids long. CDR3 sequence reads: CASSLRDRGLRAFF. Here the CDR3 DNA reads TGTGCCAGCAGTCTCCGGGACAGGGGTCTACGGGCTTTCTTT.

The V call is TRBV11-2, the J call TRBJ2-7; a possible D gene is TRBD1 (5 bases). Trimming removed 2 bases from V and 3 bases from J, with 14 bases in between. The CDR3 covers 15 residues. The germline V gene encodes CDR1 SGHAT and CDR2 FQNNGV. The CDR3 DNA sequence: TGTGCCAGCAGCTTACCCACAGGAGATAACTACGAGCAGTACTTC. It translates to CASSLPTGDNYEQYF.

The chain recombines TRBV10-3 with TRBJ2-6; D remains unclear. The V end lost 3 bases, the J end lost 0 bases, and 6 bases lay between the germline ends. Germline V CDR1 and CDR2: ENHRY, SYGVKD. The CDR3 spans 15 residues. CDR3 loop: CAISDQASGANVLTF. CDR3 DNA sequence: TGTGCCATCAGTGATCAGGCCTCTGGGGCCAACGTCCTGACTTTC.

V usage is TRBV29-1 and J usage is TRBJ1-1; tentative D call: TRBD1 (5 bases). The CDR3 is 13 residues long. Per the germline V gene, CDR1 is SQVTM and CDR2 is ANQGSEA. Trimming took 2 bases from V and 5 from J, leaving 12 bases between them. For the CDR3, the DNA is TGCAGCGTTGAAAGGGACTTCAGGACTGAAGCTTTCTTT. Protein: CSVERDFRTEAFF.

The chain carries TRBV24-1 and TRBJ1-2, with 10 bases identical to TRBD1. The V and J ends lost 4 bases and 4 bases, in that order; junction bases with no gene match: 5. Germline CDR1 is KGHDR and CDR2 is SFDVKD. This CDR3 region has 15 residues. The CDR3 DNA reads TGTGCCACCAGTGAGGCCGGGACAGGGGTCTATGGCTACACCTTC. This codes for CATSEAGTGVYGYTF.

The chain couples TRBV6-5 to TRBJ1-6; no definite D call. Trimming pared 6 bases from V and 5 bases from J, leaving 11 bases between. The CDR3 is made up of 14 amino acids. Germline values: CDR1 MNHEY, CDR2 SVGAGI. The CDR3 sequence is CASRLTADNSPLHF. The CDR3, as DNA: TGTGCCAGCAGGCTTACAGCCGATAATTCACCCCTCCACTTT.

This chain uses TRBV28 with TRBJ2-1; the match to TRBD1 covers 7 bases. Germline CDR1 reads MDHEN; CDR2 reads SYDVKM. Losses at the gene ends were 8 bases for V and 8 bases for J; bases not matched to a gene: 12. The CDR3 sequence is 14 residues long. CDR3 sequence: CASQTRRTGYEQFF. In nucleotides, the CDR3 is TGTGCCAGCCAGACCCGGCGGACAGGTTATGAGCAGTTCTTC.

The V gene is TRBV6-5, the J gene TRBJ2-1; 7 bases match TRBD2. The V and J ends lost 7 bases and 0 bases, in that order; junction bases with no gene match: 6. The CDR3 extends over 15 amino acids. CDR1 is MNHEY and CDR2 is SVGAGI in the germline V gene. The CDR3 bases are TGTGCCAGCATGAGTGGGGGGGACTCCTACAATGAGCAGTTCTTC. Translation: CASMSGGDSYNEQFF.

The chain couples TRBV4-1 to TRBJ2-2; TRBD2 agrees at 7 bases. The ends lost 0 bases at V and 4 bases at J; junction bases unmatched: 5. Germline V lookup: CDR1 MGHRA, CDR2 YSYEKL. This CDR3 region has 16 residues. The CDR3 DNA reads TGCGCCAGCAGCCAAGAGCGAGCGGGGATCACCGGGGAGCTGTTTTTT. This encodes CASSQERAGITGELFF.

The V and J genes are TRBV6-5 and TRBJ1-6; maybe TRBD1 (6 bases). This CDR3 spans 15 amino acids. Trimming shortened V by 6 bases and J by 7 bases, and 16 bases separated the two germline ends. Per the germline V gene, CDR1 is MNHEY and CDR2 is SVGAGI. The CDR3, as DNA: TGTGCCAGCAGGGACAGACCTCAGGGGAATTCACCCCTCCACTTT. It is translated as CASRDRPQGNSPLHF.

The chain carries TRBV5-5 and TRBJ1-1, with D possibly matching TRBD1 (5 bases). The V gene lost 4 bases and the J gene lost 2 bases, with 9 bases spanning the gap. The CDR3 contains 13 residues. From germline, CDR1 is SGHKS and CDR2 YYEKEE (reference sequence). This chain's CDR3 is CASSLDRNTEAFF. The DNA of the CDR3 is TGTGCCAGCAGCCTTGACAGAAACACTGAAGCTTTCTTT.

The chain couples TRBV30 to TRBJ2-3; no clear D. The ends were cut back, 1 base at V and 7 bases at J, with 12 bases in the middle. CDR3 length: 13 amino acids. Germline V gives CDR1 GTSNPN, CDR2 SVGIG (reference sequence). CDR3 DNA: TGTGCCTGGAGTGGGCCCTCTCTTCATACGCAGTATTTT. As protein: CAWSGPSLHTQYF.

The chain combines TRBV6-5 with TRBJ2-1, with 8 nucleotides matching TRBD1. Per the germline V gene, CDR1 is MNHEY and CDR2 is SVGAGI. This CDR3 is built from 15 residues. After removal of 5 bases from V and 8 bases from J, the junction contained 11 bases not matched to a gene. CDR3 sequence reads: CASSPRLDRGDEQFF. CDR3 in DNA: TGTGCCAGCAGTCCGAGATTAGACAGGGGCGATGAGCAGTTCTTC.

This rearrangement joins TRBV12-3 or TRBV12-4 to TRBJ2-1; D gene uncertain. V was shortened by 3 bases and J by 2 bases, with 5 bases between the two germline ends. This CDR3 is built from 13 residues. DNA of the CDR3: TGTGCCAGCAGTTTGGGCACCTACAATGAGCAGTTCTTC. Its translation: CASSLGTYNEQFF.

This rearrangement joins TRBV2 to TRBJ2-2, with TRBD2 as a possible D gene (5 bases). Trimming left V 7 bases short and J 1 base short, with 10 bases between. This CDR3 region has 14 residues. The germline gives CDR1 SNHLY, CDR2 FYNNEI. The CDR3: CASTPGRNTGELFF. CDR3 in DNA: TGTGCCAGCACCCCGGGGAGGAACACCGGGGAGCTGTTTTTT.

The chain joins TRBV18 to TRBJ2-4; 14 bases are shared with TRBD2. With V trimmed by 4 bases and J by 3 bases, 8 bases remained unmatched. Germline V gives CDR1 KGHSH, CDR2 LQKENI. The CDR3 has 18 residues. CDR3 residues: CASSLPGTSGSGKNIQYF. The DNA for the CDR3 is TGTGCCAGCTCACTTCCCGGGACTAGCGGGAGCGGCAAAAACATTCAGTACTTC.

J is TRBJ2-7 and V is TRBV5-5; D perhaps matches TRBD1 (5 bases). V was cut by 4 bases and J by 3 bases, with 20 bases left in between. The CDR3 sequence is 16 residues long. CDR1 is SGHKS, CDR2 YYEKEE, per germline (reference sequence). This CDR3 reads CASSASLLGQNYEQYV. As DNA, the CDR3 is TGTGCCAGCAGCGCGAGCTTGTTGGGGCAGAACTACGAGCAGTACGTC.

The rearrangement uses TRBV10-3 and TRBJ2-7, with D perhaps matching TRBD2 (6 bases). Trimming stripped 6 bases from V and 5 bases from J, with 11 bases between. The CDR3 covers 12 residues. Germline loops: CDR1 ENHRY, CDR2 SYGVKD. CDR3 nucleotides: TGTGCCATCAGGGGTTCGGGGGACGAGCAGTACTTC. Translation gives CAIRGSGDEQYF.

The gene calls are TRBV7-8 and TRBJ2-1, with 8 bases that match TRBD2. Germline V gene data show CDR1 as SGHVS and CDR2 as FQNEAQ. CDR3 length: 16 residues. Trimming cost V 0 bases and J 0 bases; bases outside gene matches: 1. This CDR3 reads CASSLAGTSSYNEQFF. The CDR3 DNA is TGTGCCAGCAGCTTAGCCGGGACTAGCTCCTACAATGAGCAGTTCTTC.

The chain is built from TRBV5-1 and TRBJ2-7; 9 bases match TRBD1. The CDR3 runs to 17 residues. Trimming at V came to 0 bases and at J to 4 bases, leaving 11 bases not matched to a gene. Germline loops: CDR1 SGHRS, CDR2 YFSETQ. The CDR3 region has the DNA TGCGCCAGCAGCTTGGATTCCGGGACAGGGCCGATATACGAGCAGTACTTC. This codes for CASSLDSGTGPIYEQYF. Looking up the rest from reference TRBV5-1 and TRBJ2-7 gives the full variable domain: KAGVTQTPRYLIKTRGQQVTLSCSPISGHRSVSWYQQTPGQGLQFLFEYFSETQRNKGNFPGRFSGRQFSNSRSEMNVSTLELGDSALYLCASSLDSGTGPIYEQYFGPGTRLTVT.

CDR3 residues: CASSHNEGEGTYEQYV. CDR3 nucleotide sequence: TGTGCCAGCAGCCACAACGAGGGGGAGGGGACCTACGAGCAGTACGTC. This rearrangement joins TRBV13 to TRBJ2-7; possibly TRBD2 for D (7 bases). Germline V gives CDR1 PRHDT, CDR2 FYEKMQ (reference sequence). CDR3 size: 16 residues. The V and J ends lost 5 bases and 2 bases respectively, with 19 bases between them.

V gene TRBV7-8 combines with J gene TRBJ1-5; D remains unclear. V lost 5 bases and J lost 7, with 9 bases in between. The CDR3 has 12 amino acids. From germline, CDR1 is SGHVS and CDR2 FQNEAQ. The CDR3 coding sequence is TGTGCCAGCAGCGAAAGAGGGCAGCCCCAGCATTTT. It specifies CASSERGQPQHF.

V usage is TRBV4-1 and J usage is TRBJ2-1; D is uncertain. With 3 bases removed from V and 8 bases from J, the gap between germline ends came to 14 bases. This CDR3 region has 14 residues. Germline CDR1 and CDR2: MGHRA and YSYEKL. CDR3 in DNA: TGCGCCAGCAGCCAGCGATTCGAGGTGGATGAGCAGTTCTTC. Translated, it gives CASSQRFEVDEQFF.

The chain uses TRBV3-1 (or the pseudogene TRBV3-2) and TRBJ2-5, with unresolved D. Per the germline V gene, CDR1 is LGHDT and CDR2 is YNNKEL (reference sequence). V lost 0 bases and J 2 bases, leaving 7 bases between the germline ends. This CDR3 spans 14 amino acids. CDR3 DNA sequence: TGTGCCAGCAGCCAAGACAGGATTCAAGAGACCCAGTACTTC. Encoded protein: CASSQDRIQETQYF.